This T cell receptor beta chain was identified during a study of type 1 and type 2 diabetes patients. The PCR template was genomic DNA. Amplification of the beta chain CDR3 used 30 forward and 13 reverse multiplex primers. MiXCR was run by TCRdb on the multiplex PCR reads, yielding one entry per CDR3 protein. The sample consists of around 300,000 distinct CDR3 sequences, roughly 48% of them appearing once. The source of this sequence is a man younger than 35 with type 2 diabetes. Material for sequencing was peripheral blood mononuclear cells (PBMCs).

This CDR3 reads CASSQVATEAFF. Written as DNA, the CDR3 is TGCGCCAGCAGCCAGGTGGCCACTGAAGCTTTCTTT. This chain links TRBV4-3 with TRBJ1-1; D remains ambiguous. The CDR3 is 12 residues long. CDR1 LGHNA and CDR2 YSLEER come from the germline V gene. The V end lost 3 bases, the J end lost 4 bases, and 6 bases lay between the germline ends.